A single sample gave rise to the 8 T cell receptor beta chains below, sequenced in a study of blood T cell repertoires in COVID-19. Data came from immunoSEQ multiplex PCR; TCRdb stores just in-frame clones and leaves some out. The top ten hold about 1% of the sample, which has about 310,000 clones, almost 90% seen once. Material: peripheral blood. These receptor sequences come from a woman aged 40 to 49 with COVID-19, enrolled during active disease.

J is TRBJ1-3 and V is TRBV9; TRBD1 might be the D (5 bases). This CDR3 has 14 amino acids. The V gene's germline CDR1 is SGDLS and CDR2 YYNGEE. V lost 3 bases to trimming and J lost 4 bases, with 11 bases between them. The CDR3 sequence: CASSGGGGGNTIYF. CDR3 sequence (DNA): TGTGCCAGCAGCGGAGGTGGGGGGGGAAACACCATATATTTT.

The rearrangement joins TRBV7-9 to TRBJ1-1, with TRBD1 identical over 8 bases. V lost 5 bases and J lost 10; bases outside the gene matches: 12. The CDR3 contains 14 residues. Looked up from germline, CDR1 is SEHNR and CDR2 is FQNEAQ (reference sequence). CDR3 coding DNA: TGTGCCAGCAGCCCCCCGGACAGGGTGAAAGGAGCTTTCTTT. This gives the protein CASSPPDRVKGAFF.

The V gene is TRBV2, the J gene TRBJ2-7, with unresolved D. This CDR3 region has 14 residues. The germline CDR1 and CDR2 sequences are SNHLY and FYNNEI. Trimming took off 0 bases at V and 5 bases at J, with 11 bases between the two ends. CDR3 bases: TGTGCCAGCAGTGAAGCACCCCTGAGGAACGAGCAGTACTTC. Protein sequence: CASSEAPLRNEQYF.

The J gene is TRBJ2-5, the V gene TRBV5-6; possibly TRBD2 for D (5 bases). Trimming shortened V by 4 bases and J by 5 bases, and 12 bases separated the two germline ends. Germline CDR1 SGHDT, CDR2 YYEEEE. The CDR3 runs 13 residues. The CDR3 reads CASSLDGVETQYF. In DNA form, the CDR3 reads TGTGCCAGCAGCCTAGACGGGGTTGAGACCCAGTACTTC.

On this clone itself: Other DNA sequences in this sample translate to the same CDR3. This chain joins TRBV5-1 and TRBJ1-1; D not resolved. Germline V CDR1 and CDR2: SGHRS, YFSETQ. Trimming took off 0 bases at V and 2 bases at J, with 5 bases between the two ends. This CDR3 comprises 13 residues. The CDR3 bases are TGCGCCAGCAGCTTGGGAGGAAACACTGAAGCTTTCTTT. This gives the protein CASSLGGNTEAFF.

The genes are TRBV28 and TRBJ1-3; 7 bases are shared with TRBD1. Germline V gives CDR1 MDHEN, CDR2 SYDVKM. The trim removed 6 bases at V and 4 bases at J, leaving 15 bases unmatched. The CDR3 totals 17 residues. CDR3 sequence reads: CASRRTGVVELGNTIYF. For the CDR3, the DNA is TGTGCCAGCAGGCGTACAGGGGTTGTTGAATTAGGAAACACCATATATTTT.

This chain links TRBV5-4 with TRBJ1-3, with D possibly being TRBD1 (6 bases). V lost 2 bases, J lost 0 bases, and 9 bases lay in between. This CDR3 is 15 amino acids long. Per the germline V gene, CDR1 is SGHNT and CDR2 is YYREEE (reference sequence). CDR3 amino acids: CASSFGGPSGNTIYF. CDR3 coding DNA: TGTGCCAGCAGCTTTGGGGGCCCCTCTGGAAACACCATATATTTT.

This clone was seen just once. This chain joins TRBV6-2 or TRBV6-3 and TRBJ2-2; 7 nucleotides line up with TRBD1. The CDR3 runs 16 residues. J gave up 4 bases and V 6 bases, and 11 bases lay outside the gene matches. From germline, CDR1 is MNHEY and CDR2 SVGEGT. Written as DNA, the CDR3 is TGTGCCAGCAGCCAACCAGAAACAGGGGTCACCGGGGAGCTGTTTTTT. Translated: CASSQPETGVTGELFF.